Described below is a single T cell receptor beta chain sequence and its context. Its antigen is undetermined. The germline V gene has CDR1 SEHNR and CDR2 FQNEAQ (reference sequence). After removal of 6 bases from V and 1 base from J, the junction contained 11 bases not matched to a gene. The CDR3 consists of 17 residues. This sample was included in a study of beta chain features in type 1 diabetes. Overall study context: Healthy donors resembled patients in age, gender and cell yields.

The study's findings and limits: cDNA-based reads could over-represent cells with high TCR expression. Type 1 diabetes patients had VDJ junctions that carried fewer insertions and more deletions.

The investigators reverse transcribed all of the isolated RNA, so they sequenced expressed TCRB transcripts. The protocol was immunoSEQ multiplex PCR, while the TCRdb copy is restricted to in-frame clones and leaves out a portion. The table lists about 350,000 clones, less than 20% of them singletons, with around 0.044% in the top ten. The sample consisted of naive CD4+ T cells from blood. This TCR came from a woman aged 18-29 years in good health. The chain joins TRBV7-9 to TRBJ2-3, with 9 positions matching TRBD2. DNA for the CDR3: TGTGCCAGCAGACAAATCGGGGCTAGCGGGGGCACAGATACGCAGTATTTT. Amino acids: CASRQIGASGGTDTQYF.